This T cell receptor (beta chain) was retrieved from a study of OX40 agonist ivuxolimab in advanced cancers. Overall study: Given to patients was ivuxolimab, an agonistic anti-OX40 (CD134) antibody. Three patients responded partially, comprising one with hepatocellular carcinoma and two with cutaneous melanoma.

Clones were read by immunoSEQ multiplex PCR, and TCRdb kept only the in-frame ones, dropping some. Of roughly 60,000 clones listed, less than 90% were seen once; the top ten hold about 0.76%. The germline V gene encodes CDR1 LNHDA and CDR2 SQIVND (reference sequence). This CDR3 is built from 13 residues. The V end was cut by 9 bases, the J end by 8 bases, with 16 bases between. Sequencing was performed on CD4+ or CD8+ T cells sorted from blood, taken in a trial of the OX40 agonist ivuxolimab. The sequence derives from an adult with an advanced solid tumor such as melanoma, head and neck, liver or kidney cancer. This rearrangement joins TRBV19 to TRBJ1-4; D is unresolved. The CDR3 loop reads CASTQTPREKLFF. The CDR3 DNA reads as TGTGCCAGCACACAAACCCCTAGGGAAAAACTGTTTTTT.